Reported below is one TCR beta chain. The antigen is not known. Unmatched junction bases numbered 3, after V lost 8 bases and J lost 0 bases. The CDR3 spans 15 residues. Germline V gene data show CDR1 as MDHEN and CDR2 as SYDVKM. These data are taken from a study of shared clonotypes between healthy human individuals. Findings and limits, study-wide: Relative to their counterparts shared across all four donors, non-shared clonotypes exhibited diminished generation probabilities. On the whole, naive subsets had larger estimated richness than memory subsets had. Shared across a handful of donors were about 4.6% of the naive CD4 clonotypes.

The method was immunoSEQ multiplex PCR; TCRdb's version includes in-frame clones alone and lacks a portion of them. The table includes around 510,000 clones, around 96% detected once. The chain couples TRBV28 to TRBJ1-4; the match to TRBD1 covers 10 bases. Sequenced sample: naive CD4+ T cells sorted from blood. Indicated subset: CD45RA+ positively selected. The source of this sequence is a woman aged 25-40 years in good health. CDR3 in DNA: TGTGCCAGCCAGGACAGGGGGACAACTAATGAAAAACTGTTTTTT. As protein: CASQDRGTTNEKLFF.